These 30 T cell receptor beta chains originate from one sample sequenced in a study of radiation and T cells in renal cell carcinoma (dated by TCRdb to 2020 to 2022). The time point tag for this specimen amounts to: blood 2 weeks post-SBRT. Per the publication, the treatment or condition label means: 15 Gy SBRT to primary tumor, nephrectomy 4 weeks later. Libraries came from the immunoSEQ multiplex PCR assay. The clones in this table, taken by TCRdb from immuneACCESS, are in-frame only. Not every clone is retained; where verified, under half of the shortfall comes from an unresolved V gene, and the cause of the rest is unknown. The sample includes roughly 80,000 clones, with about 86% observed a single time. The leading ten clones occupy more than 20% of the sample. The specimen comprised blood, sampled from a patient whose treatment included radiotherapy and nephrectomy. All receptors derive from a woman in her fifties or sixties with renal cell carcinoma.

V gene TRBV28 combines with J gene TRBJ2-7; either TRBD1 or TRBD2 may supply D (6 bases each). This CDR3 region has 14 residues. V was cut by 9 bases and J by 2 bases, with 17 bases left in between. CDR1 and CDR2 from the germline V gene are MDHEN and SYDVKM. Written as DNA, the CDR3 is TGTGCCAGTTACCAACGGAGGGGGGCCTACGAGCAGTACTTC. Its translation: CASYQRRGAYEQYF.

The genes are TRBV7-9 and TRBJ2-7, with D tentatively TRBD1 (5 bases). In germline, CDR1 is SEHNR, CDR2 FQNEAQ (reference sequence). V lost 5 bases and J 3 bases, leaving 11 bases between the germline ends. The CDR3 consists of 13 residues. The CDR3, as DNA: TGTGCCAGCAGCCCAGACGGACACTACGAGCAGTACTTC. Residues: CASSPDGHYEQYF.

The chain combines TRBV5-1 with TRBJ2-1; 12 bases line up with TRBD2. V lost 0 bases and J lost 7; bases outside the gene matches: 8. Germline V gives CDR1 SGHRS, CDR2 YFSETQ. The CDR3 totals 17 residues. The CDR3 loop reads CASSLDPTSGRFNEQFF. The CDR3 region has the DNA TGCGCCAGCAGCTTGGATCCGACTAGCGGGAGATTTAATGAGCAGTTCTTC. The variable domain in full, completed from reference TRBV5-1 and TRBJ2-1, reads KAGVTQTPRYLIKTRGQQVTLSCSPISGHRSVSWYQQTPGQGLQFLFEYFSETQRNKGNFPGRFSGRQFSNSRSEMNVSTLELGDSALYLCASSLDPTSGRFNEQFFGPGTRLTVL.

The rearrangement uses TRBV2 and TRBJ1-2; tentative D call: TRBD1 (6 bases). Germline V gene lookup returns CDR1 SNHLY and CDR2 FYNNEI. Trimming removed 6 bases at V and 8 bases at J, with 19 bases between. The CDR3 consists of 14 residues. The CDR3 nucleotides read TGTGCCAGCAGCCAGCAAGGGACAAGAACCGGCTACACCTTC. This encodes CASSQQGTRTGYTF.

The V and J genes are TRBV14 and TRBJ1-1; D is ambiguous. Per the germline V gene, CDR1 is SGHDN and CDR2 is FVKESK. The CDR3 is 13 residues long. V was shortened by 5 bases and J by 0 bases, with 7 bases between the two germline ends. The DNA of the CDR3 is TGTGCCAGCAGCGTAAGGATGAACACTGAAGCTTTCTTT. Translating gives CASSVRMNTEAFF.

The gene calls are TRBV5-1 and TRBJ2-7, with TRBD1 identical over 10 bases. Trimming cost V 4 bases and J 3 bases; bases outside gene matches: 4. The CDR3 contains 14 residues. The germline V gene encodes CDR1 SGHRS and CDR2 YFSETQ. The CDR3 nucleotides are TGCGCCAGCAGCGTGGGACAGGGGAGCTACGAGCAGTACTTC. This translates into CASSVGQGSYEQYF.

As for this clone: Other DNA sequences from this sample encode an identical CDR3 as well. The CDR3 region is CASSVVGGEQYF. CDR3 DNA sequence: TGTGCCAGCAGCGTAGTGGGCGGCGAGCAGTACTTC. The chain is built from TRBV9 and TRBJ2-7; D unclear. Per the germline V gene, CDR1 is SGDLS and CDR2 is YYNGEE. V gave up 0 bases and J gave up 6 bases, with 7 bases separating them. The CDR3 is made up of 12 amino acids.

This clone was observed once. This sequence joins TRBV28 and TRBJ1-1, with a possible D match to TRBD1 (6 bases). CDR1 MDHEN and CDR2 SYDVKM come from the germline V gene. The CDR3 has 14 residues. Deletions cut 2 bases from V and 0 bases from J, with 7 bases between. For the CDR3, the DNA is TGTGCCAGCAGTTTAGCAGGGGTGAACACTGAAGCTTTCTTT. Translating it yields CASSLAGVNTEAFF. Using reference TRBV28 and TRBJ1-1 for the parts outside the CDR3, the full variable domain is DVKVTQSSRYLVKRTGEKVFLECVQDMDHENMFWYRQDPGLGLRLIYFSYDVKMKEKGDIPEGYSVSREKKERFSLILESASTNQTSMYLCASSLAGVNTEAFFGQGTRLTVV.

The chain couples TRBV7-9 to TRBJ1-1, with TRBD1 identical over 10 bases. Germline assignment: CDR1 SEHNR and CDR2 FQNEAQ (reference sequence). The ends lost 0 bases at V and 0 bases at J; junction bases unmatched: 7. The CDR3 loop spans 18 amino acids. CDR3 region: CASSLASGTGDMNTEAFF. The CDR3 region has the DNA TGTGCCAGCAGCTTAGCCTCAGGGACAGGGGATATGAACACTGAAGCTTTCTTT.

The chain employs TRBV28 and TRBJ2-5; D uncertain. The CDR3 loop spans 13 amino acids. Germline V gene data show CDR1 as MDHEN and CDR2 as SYDVKM. V was pared by 5 bases and J by 2 bases, with 9 bases between. The CDR3 nucleotides are TGTGCCAGCAGTATAACTTTACAAGAGACCCAGTACTTC. Translated, it gives CASSITLQETQYF.

Written as DNA, the CDR3 is TGTGCCAGTAGTATAGCTCACAGGAAAGAGACCCAGTACTTC. Translation gives CASSIAHRKETQYF. The V call is TRBV19, the J call TRBJ2-5, with D possibly TRBD1 on 5 matching bases. The germline V and J ends were trimmed by 1 base and 3 bases, with 9 bases remaining between them. CDR1 is LNHDA, CDR2 SQIVND, per germline (reference sequence). The CDR3 contains 14 residues.

The chain has TRBV29-1 and TRBJ1-4; TRBD1 might be the D (5 bases). V was clipped by 2 bases and J by 5 bases, with 9 bases between them. The CDR3 sequence is 13 residues long. Germline V gene sequence: CDR1 SQVTM, CDR2 ANQGSEA. The chain's CDR3 is CSVEYGANEKLFF. In nucleotides, the CDR3 is TGCAGCGTTGAATATGGGGCAAATGAAAAACTGTTTTTT.

The chain has TRBV28 and TRBJ1-2; the D is unclear. V lost 6 bases and J 6 bases, leaving 11 bases between the germline ends. The CDR3 totals 12 residues. Germline CDR1 and CDR2: MDHEN and SYDVKM. The CDR3 here is CASRGPGDGYTF. For the CDR3, the DNA is TGTGCCAGCAGGGGCCCCGGAGATGGCTACACCTTC.

V is TRBV5-1 and J is TRBJ2-3; D might be TRBD1 (6 bases). The CDR3 sequence is 15 residues long. V was trimmed by 4 bases and J by 0 bases, leaving 12 bases between them. CDR1 SGHRS and CDR2 YFSETQ come from the germline V gene. The CDR3 here is CASSPRQDSTDTQYF. CDR3 nucleotides: TGCGCCAGCAGCCCCCGACAGGACAGCACAGATACGCAGTATTTT.

This clone was seen a few times. The chain has TRBV5-1 and TRBJ2-1; 9 bases fit TRBD2. Germline V lookup: CDR1 SGHRS, CDR2 YFSETQ. CDR3 length equals 18 residues. The J segment lost 2 bases and the V segment lost 3 bases, leaving 12 bases of the junction unmatched. The CDR3 here is CASSYKTRAGGPYNEQFF. CDR3 in DNA: TGCGCCAGCAGCTATAAAACTCGCGCGGGAGGGCCCTACAATGAGCAGTTCTTC.

The chain is built from TRBV9 and TRBJ1-2; 9 bases are shared with TRBD1. This CDR3 comprises 14 residues. Germline loops: CDR1 SGDLS, CDR2 YYNGEE. The V gene end was trimmed by 2 bases and the J gene end by 7 bases; junction bases not matched to a gene: 6. The CDR3 loop is CASSVGTGYGGYTF. The CDR3 DNA sequence: TGTGCCAGCAGCGTCGGGACAGGGTACGGTGGCTACACCTTC.

CDR3 amino acids: CASSPGVRYEQYF. The CDR3 DNA reads TGTGCCAGCAGCCCAGGGGTTCGGTACGAGCAGTACTTC. The gene calls are TRBV7-2 and TRBJ2-7; D is perhaps TRBD1 (6 bases). Trimming shortened V by 5 bases and J by 4 bases, and 12 bases separated the two germline ends. The CDR3 spans 13 residues. Germline V CDR1 and CDR2: SGHTA, FQGNSA.

The chain combines TRBV7-8 with TRBJ2-7; no firm D call. The CDR3 runs to 11 residues. Trimming removed 4 bases from V and 3 bases from J, with 4 bases in between. Germline CDR1 SGHVS, CDR2 FQNEAQ. CDR3 in amino acids: CASSSFYEQYF. For the CDR3, the DNA is TGTGCCAGCAGCTCGTTCTACGAGCAGTACTTC.

The V gene is TRBV6-5, the J gene TRBJ2-7; D possibly corresponds to TRBD1 (5 bases). The V gene lost 3 bases and the J gene lost 0 bases, with 6 bases spanning the gap. CDR1 is MNHEY, CDR2 SVGAGI, per germline. The CDR3 totals 13 residues. The CDR3 protein is CASSYDSSYEQYF. In nucleotides, the CDR3 is TGTGCCAGCAGTTATGACAGCTCCTACGAGCAGTACTTC.

This clone was seen just once. The chain combines TRBV9 with TRBJ2-1, with 7 bases matching TRBD1. The trim removed 0 bases at V and 4 bases at J, leaving 4 bases unmatched. Germline lookup yields CDR1 SGDLS and CDR2 YYNGEE. The CDR3 is 15 residues long. The CDR3, as DNA: TGTGCCAGCAGCGTAGGGGCAGGGGGTTACAATGAGCAGTTCTTC. Translation gives CASSVGAGGYNEQFF. Complete variable domain (other parts from reference TRBV9 and TRBJ2-1): DSGVTQTPKHLITATGQRVTLRCSPRSGDLSVYWYQQSLDQGLQFLIQYYNGEERAKGNILERFSAQQFPDLHSELNLSSLELGDSALYFCASSVGAGGYNEQFFGPGTRLTVL.

The V call is TRBV4-3, the J call TRBJ1-3; 7 positions match TRBD1. The V gene's germline CDR1 is LGHNA and CDR2 YSLEER. V trimming: 1 base; J trimming: 7 bases; junction bases outside the gene matches: 13. The CDR3 runs 17 residues. The CDR3 bases are TGCGCCAGCAGCCAAGCCCCGACAGGGTCGGTAAGGAACACCATATATTTT. Translating gives CASSQAPTGSVRNTIYF.

J is TRBJ2-7 and V is TRBV28; 10 positions match TRBD1. Per germline, CDR1 MDHEN and CDR2 SYDVKM. The V segment lost 10 bases and the J segment 2 bases; nucleotides outside the gene matches: 5. This CDR3 comprises 13 residues. CDR3 nucleotide sequence: TGTGCCACCCGACAGGGGGCGACCTACGAGCAGTACTTC. Translating it yields CATRQGATYEQYF.

This clone is a singleton in its sample. The rearrangement joins TRBV19 to TRBJ2-5; no reliable D call. The V gene's germline CDR1 is LNHDA and CDR2 SQIVND (reference sequence). V shed 2 bases and J shed 2 bases, with 12 bases lying between them. This CDR3 region has 15 residues. CDR3 in DNA: TGTGCCAGTAGTATAAATACAGTGACACAAGAGACCCAGTACTTC. Its protein product is CASSINTVTQETQYF. Drawing the rest from reference TRBV19 and TRBJ2-5, the complete variable domain is DGGITQSPKYLFRKEGQNVTLSCEQNLNHDAMYWYRQDPGQGLRLIYYSQIVNDFQKGDIAEGYSVSREKKESFPLTVTSAQKNPTAFYLCASSINTVTQETQYFGPGTRLLVL.

The chain joins TRBV4-2 to TRBJ2-3; perhaps D is TRBD1 or TRBD2 (5 bases each). Trimming removed 0 bases at V and 2 bases at J, with 12 bases between. The CDR3 extends over 16 amino acids. Germline assignment: CDR1 LGHNA and CDR2 YNFKEQ. The CDR3 protein is CASSQEVRDLTDTQYF. For the CDR3, the DNA is TGTGCCAGCAGCCAAGAAGTTAGGGACCTCACAGATACGCAGTATTTT.

The CDR3 here is CASSVGQDNSPLHF. The CDR3 bases are TGTGCCAGCAGCGTGGGACAGGACAATTCACCCCTCCACTTT. The V gene is TRBV7-7, the J gene TRBJ1-6; 8 positions agree with TRBD1. V was pared by 5 bases and J by 7 bases, with 4 bases of the junction left unmatched. CDR3 length: 14 amino acids. Germline values: CDR1 SSHAT, CDR2 FNYEAQ (reference sequence).

This clone was counted only a few times. This rearrangement joins TRBV6-5 to TRBJ1-1, with D possibly TRBD1 on 6 matching bases. This CDR3 has 15 residues. V lost 2 bases, J lost 3 bases, and 13 bases lay in between. Germline-derived CDR1 and CDR2 are MNHEY and SVGAGI. CDR3 sequence: CASSYDGGADTEAFF. DNA for the CDR3: TGTGCCAGCAGTTACGATGGGGGCGCGGACACTGAAGCTTTCTTT.

This chain links TRBV7-2 with TRBJ2-1, with 8 bases lining up with TRBD2. This CDR3 contains 16 residues. Germline V lookup: CDR1 SGHTA, CDR2 FQGNSA. With 5 bases clipped from V and 3 bases from J, the junction kept 9 bases outside the gene matches. CDR3 region: CASSPLAAGFYNEQFF. The CDR3 nucleotides are TGTGCCAGCAGCCCACTAGCGGCCGGCTTCTACAATGAGCAGTTCTTC.

In this sample, this clone turned up many times. This chain joins TRBV5-5 and TRBJ1-5, with TRBD1 identical over 8 bases. Germline CDR1 SGHKS, CDR2 YYEKEE (reference sequence). The J segment lost 9 bases and the V segment lost 4 bases, leaving 6 bases of the junction unmatched. CDR3 length equals 13 residues. The CDR3 reads CASSKTGDGPQHF. The CDR3 DNA follows: TGTGCCAGCAGCAAGACAGGGGACGGGCCCCAGCATTTT.

The V gene is TRBV27, the J gene TRBJ2-1; D might be TRBD2 (5 bases). The CDR3 totals 14 residues. Germline loops: CDR1 MNHEY, CDR2 SMNVEV (reference sequence). V was clipped by 7 bases and J by 2 bases, with 12 bases between them. DNA for the CDR3: TGTGCCAGCACCCACGGCGGGCCCTACAATGAGCAGTTCTTC. Translated: CASTHGGPYNEQFF.

The V gene is TRBV4-3, the J gene TRBJ1-3, with D unclear. The CDR3 runs to 17 residues. Germline-derived CDR1 and CDR2 are LGHNA and YSLEER. V lost 1 base to trimming and J lost 4 bases, with 17 bases between them. DNA for the CDR3: TGCGCCAGCAGCCAAGGGGCGCAGTCTTCGAGCGGAAACACCATATATTTT. As protein: CASSQGAQSSSGNTIYF.